Listed here is a single T cell receptor (beta chain). An amount of RNA that ranged from roughly 0.5 to 1 ug was reverse transcribed with random hexamers. The immunoSEQ assay covered 54 Vbeta and 13 Jbeta segments for CDR3. TCRdb called the immunoSEQ multiplex PCR reads again in MiXCR, with one record for every CDR3 protein. The sample includes over 100,000 distinct CDR3 sequences, about 96% of them seen just once. The source of the sample is a study of CD8 T cells in Susac syndrome. The CDR3 totals 13 residues. Losses at the gene ends were 6 bases for V and 7 bases for J; bases not matched to a gene: 5.

This chain uses TRBV12-3 or TRBV12-4 with TRBJ1-2; 10 bases fit TRBD1. Sequencing was done on a sample of CD4+ T cells from PBMCs. The TCR comes from a human donor in good health. The CDR3: CASSRGQGLGYTF. The CDR3 bases are TGTGCCAGCAGCCGGGGACAGGGGCTTGGCTACACCTTC.